This T cell receptor (beta chain) was sequenced for a study of OX40 agonist ivuxolimab in advanced cancers. Study background: Every 2 weeks, patients got intravenous ivuxolimab at one of six dose levels (0.01-10 mg/kg).

In its sample, this clone was seen a few times. Its antigen is unknown. Study-level points and caveats: At 0.1 to 3.0 mg/kg and by week 6, clonal expansion occurred in CD4+ and CD8+ blood T cells. Still undetermined is the antigen specificity of the expanded peripheral T cells.

Profiling relied on immunoSEQ multiplex PCR, and the TCRdb table lists in-frame clones only, not all of them. The table has 15,000 to 20,000 clones, approximately 86% seen once. Samples were taken at baseline and on day 1 of cycles 4 and 7. The CDR3 runs to 13 residues. The germline V gene has CDR1 MGHDK and CDR2 SYGVNS. V dropped 3 bases and J dropped 9 bases, with 12 bases sitting between them. V is TRBV25-1 and J is TRBJ2-1; D call uncertain. The clonotype was recovered from an adult with an advanced solid tumor such as melanoma, head and neck, liver or kidney cancer. Sample: CD4+ or CD8+ T cells sorted from blood, taken in a trial of the OX40 agonist ivuxolimab. The CDR3 DNA reads TGTGCCAGCAGTGACCGCCCCCTGGTTGAGCAGTTCTTC. Protein sequence: CASSDRPLVEQFF.